These T cell receptor beta chains were read from a single sample in a study of monozygotic twins with inflammatory bowel disease. No DNA is given; TCRdb re-called the 5' RACE reads and lists each CDR3 protein once. The data include about 330,000 distinct CDR3 sequences; the top ten clones carry roughly 2%. Material: blood. The receptor source for this set is a human donor with ulcerative colitis or Crohn's disease, or a healthy co-twin of an affected twin (not recorded which). Both conserved end residues are part of each CDR3.

CDR3aa: CASSLSWAFPLMNTEAFF; v_gene: TRBV5-5; j_gene: TRBJ1-1
CDR3aa: CASSSNRQGVHRENSPLHF; v_gene: TRBV7-3; j_gene: TRBJ1-6
CDR3aa: CASSNRQGAADTQYF; v_gene: TRBV7-2; j_gene: TRBJ2-3
CDR3aa: CASSLRQIGANVLTF; v_gene: TRBV6-2/TRBV6-3; j_gene: TRBJ2-6
CDR3aa: CASSLMGDTNYGYTF; v_gene: TRBV7-3; j_gene: TRBJ1-2
CDR3aa: CASSSGLAGSLGYNEQFF; v_gene: TRBV11-1; j_gene: TRBJ2-1
CDR3aa: CASSRLGDEQYF; v_gene: TRBV3-1; j_gene: TRBJ2-7
CDR3aa: CASRLGGGPGANVLTF; v_gene: TRBV6-1; j_gene: TRBJ2-6
CDR3aa: CASSQDRSDQPQHF; v_gene: TRBV4-1; j_gene: TRBJ1-5
CDR3aa: CASSLKDDEGTGELFF; v_gene: TRBV12-3/TRBV12-4; j_gene: TRBJ2-2
CDR3aa: CSVEDQGEEPYEQYF; v_gene: TRBV29-1; j_gene: TRBJ2-7
CDR3aa: CASRSTGGTEAFF; v_gene: TRBV12-3/TRBV12-4; j_gene: TRBJ1-1
CDR3aa: CASSQGGGNTGELFF; v_gene: TRBV4-1; j_gene: TRBJ2-2
CDR3aa: CASSQSPTGRGNTIYF; v_gene: TRBV3-1; j_gene: TRBJ1-3
CDR3aa: CASSLDGTGRAEQYF; v_gene: TRBV7-9; j_gene: TRBJ2-7
CDR3aa: CASSLQDREAFF; v_gene: TRBV5-1; j_gene: TRBJ1-1
CDR3aa: CSASDSPAFSQHF; v_gene: TRBV20-1; j_gene: TRBJ1-5
CDR3aa: CSVERLAGVVDEQFF; v_gene: TRBV29-1; j_gene: TRBJ2-1
CDR3aa: CASSSDRGVGNTEAFF; v_gene: TRBV5-1; j_gene: TRBJ1-1
CDR3aa: CASSPRTSGISDEQFF; v_gene: TRBV7-3; j_gene: TRBJ2-1